The 21 T cell receptor beta chains given below trace back to one sample, sequenced in a study of low-dose radiotherapy and immunotherapy resistance in tumors. TCR amplification involved 15 to 25 PCR cycles with a constant-region primer and V-primer adapter. TCRdb fed the reads into MiXCR, producing one record per CDR3 protein. Here the sample spans around 57,000 distinct CDR3 sequences, around a third being singletons. Documented time point: after trial treatment. The sample's treatment: LDRT plus nivolumab, ipilimumab, low-dose cyclophosphamide and aspirin (RACIN trial). This sample comprised PBMCs, obtained after low-dose radiotherapy plus immunotherapy. These receptors came from a male donor with rectosigmoid adenocarcinoma.

This clonotype has a count of ten or more. The V and J genes are TRBV20-1 and TRBJ2-5; D possibly uses TRBD1 or TRBD2 (5 bases each). The CDR3 loop spans 18 amino acids. The germline V and J ends were trimmed by 1 base and 1 base, with 22 bases remaining between them. Per the germline V gene, CDR1 is DFQATT and CDR2 is SNEGSKA (reference sequence). The CDR3 DNA is TGCAGTGCTAGAGTGGGGCTTGGGAGCGGTAAACGCCAAGAGACCCAGTACTTC. Translated: CSARVGLGSGKRQETQYF.

At least ten counts were recorded for this clonotype. The rearrangement joins TRBV3-1 to TRBJ1-2; the D gene is possibly TRBD1 (5 bases). Trimming took 1 base from V and 2 from J, leaving 5 bases between them. This CDR3 is 13 amino acids long. The germline V gene has CDR1 LGHDT and CDR2 YNNKEL (reference sequence). The CDR3 reads CASSQGQNYGYTF. The CDR3, as DNA: TGTGCCAGCAGCCAAGGACAGAACTATGGCTACACCTTC.

This clonotype was seen at least ten times. The chain employs TRBV10-1 and TRBJ2-7; the match to TRBD2 covers 11 bases. Germline V gives CDR1 WNHNN, CDR2 SYGVQD (reference sequence). V gave up 5 bases and J gave up 5 bases; unmatched junction bases: 11. The CDR3 is 16 amino acids. The CDR3 protein is CASSSGLAGSRNEQYF. CDR3 sequence (DNA): TGCGCCAGCAGTTCCGGACTAGCGGGTTCGAGGAACGAGCAGTACTTC.

This clonotype has ten or more counts. The chain uses TRBV4-1 and TRBJ2-7; 8 nucleotides match TRBD1. Germline assignment: CDR1 MGHRA and CDR2 YSYEKL. The CDR3 loop spans 16 amino acids. The junction had 11 bases not matched to a gene; V was cut back by 0 bases and J by 7 bases. In DNA form, the CDR3 reads TGCGCCAGCAGCCAAGATGGGATAACAGGGGACAGGGAGCAGTACTTC. Its translation is CASSQDGITGDREQYF.

About this clonotype: A far larger clone lies a single base away; this is likely a read error. The V call is TRBV5-1, the J call TRBJ2-3, with 10 bases fitting TRBD2. The V and J ends lost 4 bases and 1 base, in that order; junction bases with no gene match: 3. CDR3 length: 15 residues. Germline V CDR1 and CDR2: SGHRS, YFSETQ. CDR3 sequence (DNA): TGCGCCAGCAGCCGAGGGACTAGCGGCACAGATACGCAGTATTTT. It yields the protein CASSRGTSGTDTQYF.

This clonotype was seen ten or more times. This chain connects TRBV7-2 to TRBJ2-5; D uncertain. This CDR3 contains 12 residues. Germline-derived CDR1 and CDR2 are SGHTA and FQGNSA. Trimming took off 5 bases at V and 2 bases at J, with 6 bases between the two ends. CDR3 nucleotide sequence: TGTGCCAGCAGCACACAGCAAGAGACCCAGTACTTC. This encodes CASSTQQETQYF.

This clonotype showed up many times. The chain has TRBV6-2 or TRBV6-3 and TRBJ1-2; D gene unclear. The CDR3 totals 13 residues. Germline CDR1 and CDR2: MNHEY and SVGEGT. V was trimmed by 2 bases and J by 9 bases, leaving 13 bases between them. CDR3 sequence (DNA): TGTGCCAGCAGTTACGGGCCCCTTAATAGCTACACCTTC. It translates to CASSYGPLNSYTF.

This chain links TRBV6-8 with TRBJ2-5, with a weak D call TRBD1 (6 bases). V gave up 0 bases and J gave up 1 base, with 12 bases separating them. This CDR3 has 16 amino acids. The germline V gene encodes CDR1 MNHGY and CDR2 SAAAGT. In DNA form, the CDR3 reads TGTGCCAGCAGTTACTCGTGGGGGCGGCCCCAAGAGACCCAGTACTTC. Translation gives CASSYSWGRPQETQYF.

This clonotype was seen many times. This chain links TRBV5-1 with TRBJ2-5; TRBD2 is a possible D gene (6 bases). Germline values: CDR1 SGHRS, CDR2 YFSETQ. Trimming pared 7 bases from V and 2 bases from J, leaving 21 bases between. The CDR3 consists of 16 residues. The CDR3 spells CASAPGGTPGQETQYF. CDR3 DNA: TGCGCCAGCGCCCCCGGCGGGACGCCTGGTCAAGAGACCCAGTACTTC.

The chain joins TRBV23-1 to TRBJ2-7, with D perhaps assigned TRBD1 or TRBD2 (6 bases each). TRBV23-1 is assigned to the ORF class and has an uncertain function. This CDR3 has 14 amino acids. V was pared by 0 bases and J by 4 bases, with 10 bases between. CDR3: CASSQSWRGYEQYF. In DNA, the CDR3 is TGCGCCAGCAGTCAATCGTGGAGGGGGTACGAGCAGTACTTC.

This clonotype was detected ten times or more. The chain has TRBV15 and TRBJ2-2; D remains unclear. V was pared by 4 bases and J by 7 bases, with 13 bases between. Germline values: CDR1 LNHNV, CDR2 YYDKDF (reference sequence). The CDR3 loop spans 14 amino acids. CDR3 sequence reads: CATSKPFLNGELFF. In DNA form, the CDR3 reads TGTGCCACCAGCAAACCTTTTTTGAACGGGGAGCTGTTTTTT.

This chain joins TRBV11-2 and TRBJ2-1; TRBD1 is a possible D gene (5 bases). The CDR3 loop spans 11 amino acids. Germline values: CDR1 SGHAT, CDR2 FQNNGV. The germline V and J ends were trimmed by 7 bases and 7 bases, with 8 bases remaining between them. Here the CDR3 DNA reads TGTGCCAGCACCGCAGGGAATGAGCAGTTCTTC. It yields the protein CASTAGNEQFF.

This clonotype was recorded at least ten times. This sequence joins TRBV7-2 and TRBJ1-1; TRBD1 matches at 9 bases. CDR3 length equals 15 residues. Looked up from germline, CDR1 is SGHTA and CDR2 is FQGNSA. Germline trimming cut 2 bases from V and 3 bases from J; bases unmatched to any gene: 4. The CDR3 is CASSLTGGVDTEAFF. The CDR3 DNA sequence: TGTGCCAGCAGCTTAACAGGGGGCGTTGACACTGAAGCTTTCTTT.

The chain has TRBV11-2 and TRBJ1-5; 7 nucleotides match TRBD1. This CDR3 spans 15 amino acids. Germline CDR1 reads SGHAT; CDR2 reads FQNNGV. With V trimmed by 5 bases and J by 3 bases, 7 bases remained unmatched. The CDR3, as DNA: TGTGCCAGCAGCCCCGGGACAGCGTACAATCAGCCCCAGCATTTT. Its protein is CASSPGTAYNQPQHF.

The chain has TRBV4-1 and TRBJ2-5; D is possibly TRBD2 (7 bases). The germline V gene encodes CDR1 MGHRA and CDR2 YSYEKL. This CDR3 has 16 amino acids. V dropped 1 base and J dropped 2 bases, with 14 bases sitting between them. CDR3 protein: CASSQVGGGEQETQYF. DNA of the CDR3: TGCGCCAGCAGCCAAGTAGGGGGGGGCGAACAAGAGACCCAGTACTTC.

Ten or more counts support this clonotype. The rearrangement joins TRBV7-9 to TRBJ2-1; tentatively, D is TRBD1 or TRBD2 (5 bases each). Germline V gene sequence: CDR1 SEHNR, CDR2 FQNEAQ (reference sequence). This CDR3 region has 15 residues. Trimming left V 3 bases short and J 1 base short, with 10 bases between. CDR3 nucleotides: TGTGCCAGCAGCTTCTTGGGGGTATCCTACAATGAGCAGTTCTTC. Its translation is CASSFLGVSYNEQFF. Using reference TRBV7-9 and TRBJ2-1 for the parts outside the CDR3, the full variable domain is DTGVSQNPRHKITKRGQNVTFRCDPISEHNRLYWYRQTLGQGPEFLTYFQNEAQLEKSRLLSDRFSAERPKGSFSTLEIQRTEQGDSAMYLCASSFLGVSYNEQFFGPGTRLTVL.

V usage is TRBV5-1 and J usage is TRBJ2-7; D may be TRBD1 (5 bases). Germline V CDR1 and CDR2: SGHRS, YFSETQ. The V and J ends lost 2 bases and 6 bases respectively, with 12 bases between them. The CDR3 covers 13 residues. The CDR3 DNA reads TGCGCCAGCAGCTTCCGCCCAGGGTCCGAGCAGTACTTC. Translated, it gives CASSFRPGSEQYF.

This clonotype was seen a few times. The V call is TRBV28, the J call TRBJ2-5; 7 bases match TRBD2. The CDR3 loop spans 16 amino acids. The germline CDR1 and CDR2 sequences are MDHEN and SYDVKM. V shed 1 base, J shed 2 bases, and the junction held 7 bases outside the gene matches. For the CDR3, the DNA is TGTGCCAGCAGTTTATTAGGCGGGAGCTGGCAAGAGACCCAGTACTTC. This sequence encodes CASSLLGGSWQETQYF.

This clonotype showed up many times. V gene TRBV6-6 combines with J gene TRBJ2-7; unclear D gene. CDR1 is MNHNY, CDR2 SVGAGI, per germline (reference sequence). The CDR3 runs 13 residues. Trimming cost V 5 bases and J 6 bases, with 14 bases left between them. The CDR3 nucleotides are TGTGCCAGCAGTGAAAAGGGTATTGGCGAGCAGTACTTC. This encodes CASSEKGIGEQYF.

This clonotype was detected once. The V call is TRBV3-1, the J call TRBJ2-3; no reliable D call. The germline gives CDR1 LGHDT, CDR2 YNNKEL (reference sequence). Trimming took 1 base from V and 0 from J, leaving 5 bases between them. The CDR3 runs to 14 residues. As DNA, the CDR3 is TGTGCCAGCAGCCAAGTTGTGAGCACAGATACGCAGTATTTT. It translates to CASSQVVSTDTQYF.

This clonotype showed up many times. The rearrangement joins TRBV9 to TRBJ1-1; D unclear. In germline, CDR1 is SGDLS, CDR2 YYNGEE. Trimming took 0 bases from V and 4 from J, leaving 13 bases between them. The CDR3 runs to 15 residues. CDR3 bases: TGTGCCAGCAGCGTAGTTGAAGGGAGGTCCACTGAAGCTTTCTTT. Translated, it gives CASSVVEGRSTEAFF.